These 16 T cell receptor beta chains share one sample of origin, sequenced in a study of CD8 T cells in Susac syndrome. A quantity of roughly 0.5 to 1 ug RNA underwent reverse transcription using random hexamers. TCRdb recomputed calls from the immunoSEQ multiplex PCR reads with MiXCR, one row per CDR3 protein. The sample carries some 50,000 distinct CDR3 sequences, 95% recorded once. The specimen sequenced was CD8+ T cells from PBMCs. The receptors derive from a human donor with Susac syndrome.

The rearrangement uses TRBV7-8 and TRBJ2-7; D is perhaps TRBD1 or TRBD2 (5 bases each). Deletions cut 5 bases from V and 6 bases from J, with 11 bases between. From germline, CDR1 is SGHVS and CDR2 FQNEAQ. The CDR3 runs to 12 residues. CDR3 region: CASSIIGGEQYF. CDR3 in DNA: TGTGCCAGCAGCATAATTGGGGGCGAGCAGTACTTC.

The V and J genes are TRBV7-9 and TRBJ2-1; perhaps TRBD2 as D (5 bases). Trimming removed 3 bases from V and 3 bases from J, with 6 bases in between. The CDR3 loop spans 13 amino acids. CDR1 is SEHNR, CDR2 FQNEAQ, per germline (reference sequence). The CDR3 here is CASSFRGYNEQFF. CDR3 bases: TGTGCCAGCAGCTTTCGGGGCTACAATGAGCAGTTCTTC.

V gene TRBV12-3 or TRBV12-4 combines with J gene TRBJ1-3; no firm D call. This CDR3 is built from 12 residues. Trimming took 8 bases from V and 4 from J, leaving 9 bases between them. This CDR3 reads CASPGLGNTIYF. The DNA for the CDR3 is TGTGCCAGCCCTGGGCTGGGAAACACCATATATTTT.

The V gene is TRBV4-1, the J gene TRBJ1-5; 9 bases align to TRBD1. Trimming removed 1 base from V and 6 bases from J; junction bases left unmatched: 10. The CDR3 sequence is 17 residues long. CDR1 MGHRA and CDR2 YSYEKL come from the germline V gene. CDR3 residues: CASSQVWDRDRGQPQHF. CDR3 bases: TGCGCCAGCAGCCAAGTTTGGGACAGGGATAGGGGTCAGCCCCAGCATTTT.

The chain is built from TRBV20-1 and TRBJ1-1, with 7 bases lining up with TRBD1. After removal of 6 bases from V and 1 base from J, the junction contained 5 bases not matched to a gene. The CDR3 sequence is 13 residues long. Looked up from germline, CDR1 is DFQATT and CDR2 is SNEGSKA (reference sequence). This chain's CDR3 is CSATGTENTEAFF. CDR3 nucleotide sequence: TGCAGTGCAACTGGGACAGAGAACACTGAAGCTTTCTTT.

This chain joins TRBV3-1 and TRBJ2-1; D may match TRBD1 or TRBD2 (5 bases each). The CDR3 has 14 amino acids. Germline assignment: CDR1 LGHDT and CDR2 YNNKEL (reference sequence). The V gene lost 0 bases and the J gene lost 4 bases, with 7 bases spanning the gap. CDR3 region: CASSQEWGYNEQFF. The CDR3 DNA reads TGTGCCAGCAGCCAAGAGTGGGGGTACAATGAGCAGTTCTTC.

This clonotype was found once. The chain joins TRBV4-1 to TRBJ2-5; D is undetermined. Germline CDR1 MGHRA, CDR2 YSYEKL. The CDR3 covers 14 residues. The V and J ends lost 0 bases and 5 bases respectively, with 10 bases between them. CDR3 loop: CASSQEKGYETQYF. The DNA of the CDR3 is TGCGCCAGCAGCCAAGAAAAAGGGTACGAGACCCAGTACTTC.

For the CDR3, the DNA is TGTGCCAGCAGCCAAAGTCCCTACGAGCAGTACTTC. Its protein is CASSQSPYEQYF. The gene calls are TRBV14 and TRBJ2-7; D not certain. The germline CDR1 and CDR2 sequences are SGHDN and FVKESK. The CDR3 runs to 12 residues. V was cut by 2 bases and J by 2 bases, with 4 bases left in between.

This chain connects TRBV20-1 to TRBJ2-5, with D perhaps being TRBD1 or TRBD2 (6 bases each). Germline V gene sequence: CDR1 DFQATT, CDR2 SNEGSKA (reference sequence). The ends were cut back, 3 bases at V and 5 bases at J, with 16 bases in the middle. The CDR3 totals 14 residues. CDR3 nucleotides: TGCAGTGCTAGTATCGGGGGCGCTGGGGAGACCCAGTACTTC. Protein: CSASIGGAGETQYF.

V usage is TRBV7-8 and J usage is TRBJ2-7; a possible D gene is TRBD2 (5 bases). Germline values: CDR1 SGHVS, CDR2 FQNEAQ. CDR3 length: 14 residues. Trimming removed 3 bases at V and 2 bases at J, with 11 bases between. CDR3 residues: CASSFFPGTYEQYF. DNA of the CDR3: TGTGCCAGCAGCTTTTTTCCCGGGACCTACGAGCAGTACTTC. Using reference TRBV7-8 and TRBJ2-7 for the parts outside the CDR3, the full variable domain is GAGVSQSPRYKVAKRGQDVALRCDPISGHVSLFWYQQALGQGPEFLTYFQNEAQLDKSGLPSDRFFAERPEGSVSTLKIQRTQQEDSAVYLCASSFFPGTYEQYFGPGTRLTVT.

V gene TRBV9 combines with J gene TRBJ2-7; 8 bases line up with TRBD2. The CDR3 has 13 amino acids. CDR1 and CDR2 from the germline V gene are SGDLS and YYNGEE. With 0 bases clipped from V and 6 bases from J, the junction kept 2 bases outside the gene matches. CDR3 loop: CASSVGLATEQYF. In nucleotides, the CDR3 is TGTGCCAGCAGCGTAGGACTAGCGACCGAGCAGTACTTC. Using reference TRBV9 and TRBJ2-7 for the parts outside the CDR3, the full variable domain is DSGVTQTPKHLITATGQRVTLRCSPRSGDLSVYWYQQSLDQGLQFLIQYYNGEERAKGNILERFSAQQFPDLHSELNLSSLELGDSALYFCASSVGLATEQYFGPGTRLTVT.

The chain couples TRBV12-3 or TRBV12-4 to TRBJ2-1; D is unresolved. Trimming removed 0 bases at V and 6 bases at J, with 6 bases between. This CDR3 contains 13 residues. As DNA, the CDR3 is TGTGCCAGCAGTTTAGCGCCTGTCAATGAGCAGTTCTTC. It specifies CASSLAPVNEQFF.

J is TRBJ2-7 and V is TRBV30; a weak D match, TRBD1 (5 bases). Germline V gene data show CDR1 as GTSNPN and CDR2 as SVGIG (reference sequence). The CDR3 consists of 15 residues. Trimming shortened V by 3 bases and J by 3 bases, and 18 bases separated the two germline ends. The CDR3 sequence is CAWRDVTAPFYEQYF. The CDR3 coding sequence is TGTGCCTGGAGAGATGTGACAGCTCCATTCTACGAGCAGTACTTC. The full variable domain, in which reference TRBV30 and TRBJ2-7 provide the parts outside the CDR3, is SQTIHQWPATLVQPVGSPLSLECTVEGTSNPNLYWYRQAAGRGLQLLFYSVGIGQISSEVPQNLSASRPQDRQFILSSKKLLLSDSGFYLCAWRDVTAPFYEQYFGPGTRLTVT.

V gene TRBV11-2 combines with J gene TRBJ2-5, with 9 bases aligning to TRBD2. Germline V gene sequence: CDR1 SGHAT, CDR2 FQNNGV. This CDR3 has 16 residues. J was trimmed by 5 bases and V by 4 bases; bases with no gene match: 11. CDR3 sequence: CASSYRTLSGGETQYF. The CDR3 bases are TGTGCCAGCAGCTACCGAACCTTAAGCGGGGGGGAGACCCAGTACTTC.

J is TRBJ2-2 and V is TRBV29-1; a weak D match, TRBD1 (6 bases). Trimming removed 6 bases from V and 10 bases from J, with 12 bases in between. The germline gives CDR1 SQVTM, CDR2 ANQGSEA. CDR3 size: 11 residues. In DNA form, the CDR3 reads TGCAGCGTCGACACAGGGCAGGAGCTGTTTTTT. This encodes CSVDTGQELFF.

The CDR3 sequence: CSATRVGETQYF. The CDR3, as DNA: TGCAGTGCTACGAGAGTGGGGGAGACCCAGTACTTC. This chain connects TRBV20-1 to TRBJ2-5, with D uncertain. The V end was cut by 4 bases, the J end by 5 bases, with 11 bases between. In germline, CDR1 is DFQATT, CDR2 SNEGSKA (reference sequence). This CDR3 comprises 12 residues.